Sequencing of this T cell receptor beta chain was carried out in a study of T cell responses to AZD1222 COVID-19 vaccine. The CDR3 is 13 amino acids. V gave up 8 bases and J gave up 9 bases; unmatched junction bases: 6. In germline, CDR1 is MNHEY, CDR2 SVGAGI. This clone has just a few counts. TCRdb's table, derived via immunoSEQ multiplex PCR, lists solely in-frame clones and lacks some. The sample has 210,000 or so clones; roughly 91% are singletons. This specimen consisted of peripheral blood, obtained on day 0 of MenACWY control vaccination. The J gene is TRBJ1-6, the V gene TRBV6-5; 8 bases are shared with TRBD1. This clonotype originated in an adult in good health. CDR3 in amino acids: CASSRQGSSPLHF. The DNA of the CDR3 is TGTGCCAGCTCAAGACAGGGGAGTTCACCCCTCCACTTT.